A single sample gave rise to the 32 T cell receptor beta chains below, sequenced in a study of T cell responses to AZD1222 COVID-19 vaccine. Generated by immunoSEQ multiplex PCR, the TCRdb table keeps only in-frame clones and is missing some. The sample gives 150,000 to 200,000 clones, more than 75% of which show up once; 25% to 30% is in the top ten. The source was peripheral blood, collected 28 days after the second AZD1222 dose. All receptors come from an adult who received the AZD1222 COVID-19 vaccine.

Only a few counts were recorded for this clone. The J gene is TRBJ2-3, the V gene TRBV28; D unresolved. Germline values: CDR1 MDHEN, CDR2 SYDVKM. V was trimmed by 2 bases and J by 0 bases, leaving 3 bases between them. This CDR3 spans 13 amino acids. The CDR3 protein is CASSLGSTDTQYF. CDR3 DNA sequence: TGTGCCAGCAGTTTAGGCAGCACAGATACGCAGTATTTT.

The chain recombines TRBV28 with TRBJ1-2; 7 bases fit TRBD1. The CDR3 is 14 residues long. Germline V lookup: CDR1 MDHEN, CDR2 SYDVKM. With V trimmed by 3 bases and J by 7 bases, 8 bases remained unmatched. In DNA form, the CDR3 reads TGTGCCAGCAGTTTCCGGGGACAGCCGGGTGGCTACACCTTC. The encoded protein is CASSFRGQPGGYTF.

The rearrangement links TRBV5-4 to TRBJ1-3; D is undetermined. Germline lookup yields CDR1 SGHNT and CDR2 YYREEE (reference sequence). The CDR3 loop spans 15 amino acids. Between the trimmed V and J ends, which lost 4 bases and 0 bases, there was a span of 11 bases. CDR3 in DNA: TGTGCCAGCAGCACGGACGGGAGCTCTGGAAACACCATATATTTT. This encodes CASSTDGSSGNTIYF. Using reference TRBV5-4 and TRBJ1-3 for the parts outside the CDR3, the full variable domain is ETGVTQSPTHLIKTRGQQVTLRCSSQSGHNTVSWYQQALGQGPQFIFQYYREEENGRGNFPPRFSGLQFPNYSSELNVNALELDDSALYLCASSTDGSSGNTIYFGEGSWLTVV.

V is TRBV7-9 and J is TRBJ1-2; the D is unclear. CDR3 length equals 15 residues. CDR1 SEHNR and CDR2 FQNEAQ come from the germline V gene (reference sequence). Trimming removed 3 bases from V and 4 bases from J, with 15 bases in between. CDR3 sequence: CASSFGPTTTYGYTF. The CDR3 DNA sequence: TGTGCCAGCAGCTTCGGGCCCACGACGACCTATGGCTACACCTTC.

This clone turned up a few times. The chain links TRBV5-1 to TRBJ2-7, with D possibly being TRBD1 (6 bases). CDR3 length: 13 residues. Per germline, CDR1 SGHRS and CDR2 YFSETQ. V was shortened by 3 bases and J by 7 bases, with 14 bases between the two germline ends. The CDR3 DNA sequence: TGCGCCAGCAGCTCGGACAGCATCCTAGAGCAGTACTTC. Amino acids: CASSSDSILEQYF.

V is TRBV5-1 and J is TRBJ1-1; D unresolved. Deletions cut 0 bases from V and 1 base from J, with 4 bases between. Germline V lookup: CDR1 SGHRS, CDR2 YFSETQ. CDR3 length: 13 amino acids. The CDR3 sequence: CASSLGPNTEAFF. In nucleotides, the CDR3 is TGCGCCAGCAGCTTGGGACCGAACACTGAAGCTTTCTTT.

J is TRBJ2-7 and V is TRBV6-1; TRBD2 matches 9 bases. J lost 2 bases, V lost 3 bases, and 11 bases had no gene match. CDR1 is MNHNS and CDR2 is SASEGT in the germline V gene. There are 17 residues in the CDR3. CDR3: CASSDPTSGIITYEQYF. The CDR3 coding sequence is TGTGCCAGCAGTGACCCGACTAGCGGAATAATCACCTACGAGCAGTACTTC.

V is TRBV7-2 and J is TRBJ1-3; 7 bases match TRBD1. J was trimmed by 2 bases and V by 3 bases; bases with no gene match: 4. CDR3 length: 15 amino acids. Germline V gives CDR1 SGHTA, CDR2 FQGNSA. Here the CDR3 DNA reads TGTGCCAGCAGCTTCTCGACAGGGACTGGAAACACCATATATTTT. It translates to CASSFSTGTGNTIYF.

This clone was seen just once. V is TRBV29-1 and J is TRBJ1-1; possibly TRBD1 for D (5 bases). CDR1 is SQVTM and CDR2 is ANQGSEA in the germline V gene. The CDR3 length is 12 residues. Trimming took off 5 bases at V and 0 bases at J, with 7 bases between the two ends. CDR3 DNA: TGCAGCGTTTTGGGGGTGAACACTGAAGCTTTCTTT. The encoded protein is CSVLGVNTEAFF.

Only one count was recorded for this clone. The rearrangement links TRBV28 to TRBJ2-3, with a weak D call TRBD2 (6 bases). The germline V gene has CDR1 MDHEN and CDR2 SYDVKM. Trimming shortened V by 2 bases and J by 7 bases, and 10 bases separated the two germline ends. The CDR3 runs 13 residues. CDR3 in DNA: TGTGCCAGCAGTTTACGGGGCGGGAATACGCAGTATTTT. It codes for CASSLRGGNTQYF. The full variable domain, in which reference TRBV28 and TRBJ2-3 provide the parts outside the CDR3, is DVKVTQSSRYLVKRTGEKVFLECVQDMDHENMFWYRQDPGLGLRLIYFSYDVKMKEKGDIPEGYSVSREKKERFSLILESASTNQTSMYLCASSLRGGNTQYFGPGTRLTVL.

V is TRBV6-5 and J is TRBJ1-5; 7 nucleotides align to TRBD1. V shed 7 bases and J 3 bases; nucleotides not matched to a gene: 9. CDR3 length equals 15 residues. The germline gives CDR1 MNHEY, CDR2 SVGAGI. The CDR3 DNA sequence: TGTGCCAGCACTCGCCGGACAGGACTCAATCAGCCCCAGCATTTT. Translated, it gives CASTRRTGLNQPQHF.

The rearrangement joins TRBV7-2 to TRBJ2-7, with no clear D. Trimming left V 2 bases short and J 1 base short, with 9 bases between. Germline V gives CDR1 SGHTA, CDR2 FQGNSA. The CDR3 covers 14 residues. This chain's CDR3 is CASSLMDGSYEQYF. The DNA for the CDR3 is TGTGCCAGCAGCTTAATGGACGGATCCTACGAGCAGTACTTC.

The genes are TRBV2 and TRBJ2-7; tentative D call: TRBD2 (6 bases). The CDR3 extends over 15 amino acids. Trimming took off 2 bases at V and 1 base at J, with 12 bases between the two ends. Germline CDR1 and CDR2: SNHLY and FYNNEI. CDR3 sequence reads: CASSETSGLSYEQYF. The CDR3, as DNA: TGTGCCAGCAGTGAAACCAGCGGGCTATCCTACGAGCAGTACTTC.

The CDR3 DNA reads as TGTGCCATTCGGACTAGCGGGAGAGGGGATACGCAGTATTTT. This codes for CAIRTSGRGDTQYF. This chain joins TRBV10-3 and TRBJ2-3; 13 bases line up with TRBD2. The CDR3 sequence is 14 residues long. CDR1 ENHRY and CDR2 SYGVKD come from the germline V gene. The junction had 6 bases not matched to a gene; V was cut back by 9 bases and J by 6 bases.

This chain links TRBV5-1 with TRBJ2-7; unclear D gene. The CDR3 sequence is 15 residues long. Germline CDR1 is SGHRS and CDR2 is YFSETQ. V lost 2 bases to trimming and J lost 5 bases, with 17 bases between them. As DNA, the CDR3 is TGCGCCAGCAGCTTAGCCCCGTGGTCGGCGGACGAGCAGTACTTC. Translation: CASSLAPWSADEQYF.

The chain joins TRBV9 to TRBJ1-6, with D unclear. This CDR3 has 12 residues. The V end was cut by 4 bases, the J end by 2 bases, with 1 base between. Germline CDR1 SGDLS, CDR2 YYNGEE. CDR3 nucleotides: TGTGCCAGCAGCACCTATAATTCACCCCTCCACTTT. Amino acids: CASSTYNSPLHF.

Written as DNA, the CDR3 is TGTGCCTGGAGTCTCACGGGGGCCGATGGCTACACCTTC. Its protein product is CAWSLTGADGYTF. The chain links TRBV30 to TRBJ1-2; D might be TRBD1 (6 bases). Looked up from germline, CDR1 is GTSNPN and CDR2 is SVGIG (reference sequence). V was trimmed by 2 bases and J by 6 bases, leaving 13 bases between them. The CDR3 is 13 residues long.

This clone was recorded once. V and J are TRBV6-1 and TRBJ2-7; D may be TRBD2 (5 bases). Germline CDR1 reads MNHNS; CDR2 reads SASEGT. The CDR3 extends over 15 amino acids. Trimming removed 4 bases at V and 3 bases at J, with 16 bases between. CDR3 nucleotides: TGTGCCAGCAGTGGATCCGGGCCCAGCGGCTACGAGCAGTACTTC. Its translation is CASSGSGPSGYEQYF.

J is TRBJ1-1 and V is TRBV7-8; tentative D call: TRBD1 (5 bases). Germline CDR1 and CDR2: SGHVS and FQNEAQ. The CDR3 has 14 residues. V lost 5 bases and J 1 base, leaving 11 bases between the germline ends. CDR3 in DNA: TGTGCCAGCAGCCCAGGTAGGGGGAACACTGAAGCTTTCTTT. It encodes CASSPGRGNTEAFF.

This chain uses TRBV7-8 with TRBJ2-7; 8 bases agree with TRBD1. Per the germline V gene, CDR1 is SGHVS and CDR2 is FQNEAQ. The CDR3 totals 14 residues. Germline trimming cut 5 bases from V and 6 bases from J; bases unmatched to any gene: 9. In DNA, the CDR3 is TGTGCCAGCAGCCCAAGGACAGGGCTTCGCGAGCAGTACTTC. Translated: CASSPRTGLREQYF.

The CDR3 sequence is CASSERSKFF. CDR3 bases: TGTGCCAGCAGTGAAAGGAGTAAGTTCTTC. This chain uses TRBV6-1 with TRBJ2-1; D not resolved. The germline CDR1 and CDR2 sequences are MNHNS and SASEGT. V gave up 2 bases and J gave up 14 bases, with 7 bases separating them. CDR3 length: 10 residues.

This chain joins TRBV6-5 and TRBJ2-7; 13 positions agree with TRBD2. This CDR3 has 16 residues. The V gene end was trimmed by 2 bases and the J gene end by 3 bases; junction bases not matched to a gene: 4. Germline V lookup: CDR1 MNHEY, CDR2 SVGAGI. The CDR3 reads CASSYTRTSGGYEQYF. CDR3 coding DNA: TGTGCCAGCAGTTACACCAGGACTAGCGGGGGCTACGAGCAGTACTTC.

Here the CDR3 DNA reads TGTGCCAGCAGTGACGGGACTAGCGAGATTGAGCAGTTCTTC. It encodes CASSDGTSEIEQFF. This rearrangement joins TRBV6-4 to TRBJ2-1; TRBD2 aligns across 10 bases. The CDR3 is 14 amino acids. Trimming took 2 bases from V and 9 from J; bases not matched to a gene: 4. Germline V gives CDR1 MRHNA, CDR2 SNTAGT.

The genes are TRBV21-1 and TRBJ2-2; the D call of TRBD2 is as the table states it, not checked on the DNA. TRBV21-1 is designated a pseudogene. This CDR3 contains 22 residues. DNA of the CDR3: TGTGCCAGCAGCAAAGCTGGCACCCCTACCAGTAGCGGGAGGGTGGGGACCGGGGAGCTGTTTTTT. This gives the protein CASSKAGTPTSSGRVGTGELFF.

The V gene is TRBV19, the J gene TRBJ1-5; TRBD1 might be the D (5 bases). The V and J ends lost 4 bases and 7 bases respectively, with 11 bases between them. The CDR3 consists of 13 residues. CDR1 is LNHDA and CDR2 is SQIVND in the germline V gene (reference sequence). The DNA for the CDR3 is TGTGCCAGTAGTACAGGGCAGGAACAGCCCCAGCATTTT. Its protein is CASSTGQEQPQHF.

The chain links TRBV15 to TRBJ2-3, with 9 positions matching TRBD2. The trim removed 1 base at V and 1 base at J, leaving 3 bases unmatched. Germline CDR1 is LNHNV and CDR2 is YYDKDF (reference sequence). This CDR3 has 16 residues. The CDR3 protein is CATSRVGGRGTDTQYF. The CDR3 DNA reads TGTGCCACCAGCAGAGTTGGCGGGAGGGGCACAGATACGCAGTATTTT.

The table lists this clone with a count of one. The rearrangement links TRBV21-1 to TRBJ1-1; the DNA was not compared with TRBD1, the D call given in the table. TRBV21-1 is a pseudogene locus. The CDR3 consists of 13 residues. The CDR3, as DNA: TGTGCCAGCAGCAAAGGTCGACAGGGGGTAGCTTTCTTT. Translation: CASSKGRQGVAFF.

The chain combines TRBV28 with TRBJ1-2, with D uncertain. Germline-derived CDR1 and CDR2 are MDHEN and SYDVKM. This CDR3 contains 15 residues. The V and J ends lost 3 bases and 7 bases respectively, with 18 bases between them. Written as DNA, the CDR3 is TGTGCCAGCAGTTTTGGGCAGGCCCGGGGTTTTGGCTACACCTTC. Translating gives CASSFGQARGFGYTF.

J is TRBJ1-3 and V is TRBV29-1; D perhaps matches TRBD1 (5 bases). Looked up from germline, CDR1 is SQVTM and CDR2 is ANQGSEA. Trimming shortened V by 7 bases and J by 4 bases, and 20 bases separated the two germline ends. The CDR3 runs 15 residues. The CDR3 loop is CSAKGAGTGGNTIYF. The DNA of the CDR3 is TGCAGCGCCAAAGGGGCAGGGACGGGAGGAAACACCATATATTTT.

The chain combines TRBV11-3 with TRBJ2-7; D is perhaps TRBD1 (6 bases). V lost 1 base to trimming and J lost 3 bases, with 10 bases between them. CDR1 and CDR2 from the germline V gene are SGHNT and YENEEA. The CDR3 loop spans 14 amino acids. This chain's CDR3 is CASSLAAGDYEQYF. The CDR3 DNA follows: TGTGCCAGCAGCTTAGCCGCAGGGGACTACGAGCAGTACTTC.

The V and J genes are TRBV7-8 and TRBJ2-1; D might be TRBD2 (5 bases). Per the germline V gene, CDR1 is SGHVS and CDR2 is FQNEAQ. This CDR3 has 15 amino acids. V shed 1 base and J shed 8 bases, with 15 bases lying between them. CDR3 sequence: CASSLEQRPGDEQFF. The CDR3 region has the DNA TGTGCCAGCAGCTTAGAACAACGTCCCGGGGATGAGCAGTTCTTC.

The J gene is TRBJ2-7, the V gene TRBV7-9, with 8 bases aligning to TRBD2. Germline trimming cut 3 bases from V and 0 bases from J; bases unmatched to any gene: 1. The CDR3 totals 14 residues. Germline CDR1 reads SEHNR; CDR2 reads FQNEAQ (reference sequence). The CDR3 DNA is TGTGCCAGCAGCTTGGGACTAGACTCCTACGAGCAGTACTTC. The encoded protein is CASSLGLDSYEQYF.